This T cell receptor beta chain emerged from a study of cytomegalovirus exposure and HLA in healthy donors. For the study at large: Some 85 million unique TCRs, all from HLA-typed donors, were included in an early release of the data. Study-level findings and limits: Cytomegalovirus association was assigned to about 150 TCR beta chains. In vitro experiments confirmed that three CMV-associated chains were specific for CMV antigens. When a later analysis was performed, an Asian-associated ancestry cluster reportedly had fewer N-insertions than the roughly 670-donor mean.

Deletions cut 7 bases from V and 8 bases from J, with 17 bases between. Germline V gene sequence: CDR1 MNHNS, CDR2 SASEGT. CDR3 length: 14 residues. The PCR was carried out with 60 Vbeta primers and 13 Jbeta primers. Here immunoSEQ multiplex PCR was the method, and the copy in TCRdb shows in-frame clones only, minus some. The sample carries about 87,000 clones, 70% to 85% recorded once. Remarks on this clone: Its antigen is still unknown.

The sequence was obtained from a man between 25 and 39 years old in good health and CMV-seropositive. Sequenced sample: PBMCs. The genes are TRBV6-1 and TRBJ1-4; D call uncertain. The DNA for the CDR3 is TGTGCCAGCATCAAAGAGAGGGTCGGAGAAAAACTGTTTTTT. Encoded protein: CASIKERVGEKLFF.